These T cell receptor beta chains were read from a single sample in a study of human T cells and chemical hapten exposure. TCRdb fed the RACE reads into MiXCR, producing one record per CDR3 protein. Here the sample spans 85,000 to 100,000 distinct CDR3 sequences, 25% to 35% being singletons. The sample in question was whole blood, obtained in connection with sensitization to the hapten diphenylcyclopropenone (DPC). The receptors here all came from a man aged 40-49 years with alopecia areata. Some clones in this sample may be carry-over from other donors' samples. CDR3s include the opening cysteine and the closing phenylalanine or tryptophan. D genes are given only for firm matches. Where a row states a size, it is once, few, many or the class of an expanded clone; other rows omit it.

v_gene	abundance	d_gene	j_gene	CDR3aa	CDR3nt
TRBV12-3/TRBV12-4	few	-	TRBJ2-1	CASSFGGLGRNEQFF	TGTGCCAGCAGTTTTGGGGGGCTGGGCAGGAATGAGCAGTTCTTC
TRBV28	-	TRBD2	TRBJ2-1	CASSSGTSAINEQFF	TGTGCCAGCAGTTCCGGGACTAGCGCAATAAATGAGCAGTTCTTC
TRBV20-1	few	-	TRBJ2-3	CSARPPRQDTQYF	TGCAGTGCTAGACCTCCACGACAGGATACGCAGTATTTT
TRBV5-1	few	-	TRBJ2-3	CASSLGQDTQYF	TGCGCCAGCAGCTTGGGGCAAGACACGCAGTATTTT
TRBV7-9	-	-	TRBJ1-1	CASSSYDTEAFF	TGTGCCAGCAGCTCCTACGACACTGAAGCTTTCTTT
TRBV6-1	-	-	TRBJ2-3	CASSELGGGSTDTQYF	TGTGCCAGCAGTGAATTAGGTGGTGGTAGCACAGATACGCAGTATTTT
TRBV7-2	few	TRBD2	TRBJ2-7	CASSWTSLSSYEQYF	TGTGCCAGCAGTTGGACTAGCCTAAGCTCCTACGAGCAGTACTTC
TRBV28	-	-	TRBJ1-5	CASSFGSFGDRRGPQHF	TGTGCCAGCAGTTTCGGTTCGTTTGGGGATCGAAGAGGGCCCCAGCATTTT
TRBV9	-	TRBD1	TRBJ2-7	CASSVSWTGSQYEQYF	TGTGCCAGCAGCGTTTCGTGGACAGGGAGTCAGTACGAGCAGTACTTC
TRBV14	-	-	TRBJ1-4	CASSRTGKKLFF	TGTGCCAGCAGCCGGACGGGGAAAAAACTGTTTTTT
TRBV20-1	few	TRBD2	TRBJ2-1	CSARDLAGLDNEQFF	TGCAGTGCTAGGGACCTAGCGGGGCTAGACAATGAGCAGTTCTTC
TRBV6-5	-	-	TRBJ2-5	CASKDREETQYF	TGTGCCAGCAAGGACCGGGAGGAGACCCAGTACTTC
TRBV14	few	TRBD1	TRBJ2-5	CASSQSGTGRVTQYF	TGTGCCAGCAGCCAATCCGGGACAGGGCGGGTGACCCAGTACTTC
TRBV5-1	once	-	TRBJ1-1	CASSLYEGSPEAFF	TGCGCCAGCAGCTTGTACGAGGGTTCCCCTGAAGCTTTCTTT
TRBV6-2/TRBV6-3	-	-	TRBJ1-5	CASSDGLSEHF	TGTGCCAGCAGTGACGGACTTAGCGAGCATTTT
TRBV10-3	-	TRBD1	TRBJ1-2	CAISEDRGRNYGYTF	TGTGCCATCAGTGAGGACAGGGGGCGTAACTATGGCTACACCTTC
TRBV5-6	-	-	TRBJ1-1	CASRGRGSSEAFF	TGTGCCAGCAGAGGTAGGGGATCGTCTGAAGCTTTCTTT
TRBV5-1	-	TRBD1	TRBJ2-7	CASSWGQGGEQYF	TGCGCCAGCAGCTGGGGACAGGGCGGCGAGCAGTACTTC
TRBV20-1	-	TRBD2	TRBJ2-7	CSAQGLAGSGGQYF	TGCAGTGCCCAGGGACTAGCGGGCTCCGGGGGGCAGTACTTC